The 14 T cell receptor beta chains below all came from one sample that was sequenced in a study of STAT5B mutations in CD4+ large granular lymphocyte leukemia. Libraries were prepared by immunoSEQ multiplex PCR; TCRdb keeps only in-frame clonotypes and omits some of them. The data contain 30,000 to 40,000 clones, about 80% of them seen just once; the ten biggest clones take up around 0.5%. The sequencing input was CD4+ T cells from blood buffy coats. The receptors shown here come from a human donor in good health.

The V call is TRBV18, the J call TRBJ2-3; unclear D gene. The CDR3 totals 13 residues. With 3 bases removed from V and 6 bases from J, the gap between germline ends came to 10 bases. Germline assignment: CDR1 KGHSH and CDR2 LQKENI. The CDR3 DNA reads TGTGCCAGCTCACCCGGGCCGGCGGATACGCAGTATTTT. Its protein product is CASSPGPADTQYF.

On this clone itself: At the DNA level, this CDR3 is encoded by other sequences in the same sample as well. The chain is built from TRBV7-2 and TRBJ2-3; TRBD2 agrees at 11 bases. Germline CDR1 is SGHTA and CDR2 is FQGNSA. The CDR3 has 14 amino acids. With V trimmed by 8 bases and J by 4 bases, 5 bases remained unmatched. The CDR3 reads CASRLAGGPDTQYF. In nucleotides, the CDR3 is TGTGCCAGCCGTCTAGCGGGAGGCCCAGATACGCAGTATTTT. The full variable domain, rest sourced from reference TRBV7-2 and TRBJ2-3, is GAGVSQSPSNKVTEKGKDVELRCDPISGHTALYWYRQSLGQGLEFLIYFQGNSAPDKSGLPSDRFSAERTGGSVSTLTIQRTQQEDSAVYLCASRLAGGPDTQYFGPGTRLTVL.

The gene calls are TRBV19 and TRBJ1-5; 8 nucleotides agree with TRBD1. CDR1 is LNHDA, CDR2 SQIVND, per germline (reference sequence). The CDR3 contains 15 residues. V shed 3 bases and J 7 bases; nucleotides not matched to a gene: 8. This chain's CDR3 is CASSIVRQGPQPQHF. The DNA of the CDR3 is TGTGCCAGTAGTATTGTCAGACAGGGGCCCCAGCCCCAGCATTTT.

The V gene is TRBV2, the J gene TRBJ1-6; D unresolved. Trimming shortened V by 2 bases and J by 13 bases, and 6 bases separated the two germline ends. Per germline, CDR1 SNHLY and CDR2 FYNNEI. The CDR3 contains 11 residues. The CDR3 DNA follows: TGTGCCAGCAGTGAACGCGACCCCCTCCACTTT. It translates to CASSERDPLHF.

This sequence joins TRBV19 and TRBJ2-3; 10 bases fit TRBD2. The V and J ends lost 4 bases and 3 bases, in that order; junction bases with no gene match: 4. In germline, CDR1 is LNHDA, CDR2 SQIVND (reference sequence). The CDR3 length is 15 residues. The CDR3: CASSKLAGVTDTQYF. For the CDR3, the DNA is TGTGCCAGTAGTAAGCTAGCGGGAGTAACAGATACGCAGTATTTT.

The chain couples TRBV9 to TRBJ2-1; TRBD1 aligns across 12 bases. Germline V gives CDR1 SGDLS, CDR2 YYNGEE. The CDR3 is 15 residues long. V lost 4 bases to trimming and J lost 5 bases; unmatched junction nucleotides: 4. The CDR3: CASSPGQGANNEQFF. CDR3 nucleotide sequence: TGTGCCAGCAGCCCGGGACAGGGGGCGAACAATGAGCAGTTCTTC.

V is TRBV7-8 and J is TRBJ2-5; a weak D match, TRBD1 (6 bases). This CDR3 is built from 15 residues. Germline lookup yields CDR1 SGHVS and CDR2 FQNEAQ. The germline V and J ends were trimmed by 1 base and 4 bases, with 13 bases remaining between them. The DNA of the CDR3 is TGTGCCAGCAGCTTAGGGCAGGGGTGGCGAGAGACCCAGTACTTC. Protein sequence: CASSLGQGWRETQYF.

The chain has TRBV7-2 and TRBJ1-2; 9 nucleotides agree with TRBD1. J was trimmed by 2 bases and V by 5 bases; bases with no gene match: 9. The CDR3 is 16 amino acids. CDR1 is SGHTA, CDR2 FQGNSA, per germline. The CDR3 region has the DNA TGTGCCAGCAGCACGTCGGGACAGGGAAAAAACTATGGCTACACCTTC. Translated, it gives CASSTSGQGKNYGYTF.

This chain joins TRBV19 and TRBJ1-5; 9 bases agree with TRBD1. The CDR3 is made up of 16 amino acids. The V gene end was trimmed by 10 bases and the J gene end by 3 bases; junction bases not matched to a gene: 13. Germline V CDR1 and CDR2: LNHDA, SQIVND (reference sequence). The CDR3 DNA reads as TGTGCCATTGGGCCGGGACAGGGCGCGCCCAATCAGCCCCAGCATTTT. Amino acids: CAIGPGQGAPNQPQHF.

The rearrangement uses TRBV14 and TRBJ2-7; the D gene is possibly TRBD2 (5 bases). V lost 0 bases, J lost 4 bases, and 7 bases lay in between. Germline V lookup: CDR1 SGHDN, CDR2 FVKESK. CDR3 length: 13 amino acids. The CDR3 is CASSQERGYEQYF. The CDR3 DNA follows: TGTGCCAGCAGCCAAGAAAGAGGGTACGAGCAGTACTTC.

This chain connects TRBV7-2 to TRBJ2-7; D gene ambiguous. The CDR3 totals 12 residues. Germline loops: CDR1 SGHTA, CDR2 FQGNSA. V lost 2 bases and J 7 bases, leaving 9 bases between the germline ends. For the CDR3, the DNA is TGTGCCAGCAGCTTACGAAAGGTGGAGCAGTACTTC. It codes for CASSLRKVEQYF.

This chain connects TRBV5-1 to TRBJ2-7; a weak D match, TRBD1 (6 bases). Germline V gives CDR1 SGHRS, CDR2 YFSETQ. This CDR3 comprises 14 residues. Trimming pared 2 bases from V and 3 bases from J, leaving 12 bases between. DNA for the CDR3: TGCGCCAGCAGCTTCCGGGACAACTACTACGAGCAGTACTTC. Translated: CASSFRDNYYEQYF.

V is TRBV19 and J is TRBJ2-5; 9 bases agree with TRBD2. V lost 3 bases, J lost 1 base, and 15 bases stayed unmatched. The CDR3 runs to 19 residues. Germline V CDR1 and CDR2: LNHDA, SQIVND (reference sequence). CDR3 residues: CASSILGFGGLASQETQYF. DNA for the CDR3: TGTGCCAGTAGTATCCTGGGATTTGGAGGACTAGCGAGCCAAGAGACCCAGTACTTC.

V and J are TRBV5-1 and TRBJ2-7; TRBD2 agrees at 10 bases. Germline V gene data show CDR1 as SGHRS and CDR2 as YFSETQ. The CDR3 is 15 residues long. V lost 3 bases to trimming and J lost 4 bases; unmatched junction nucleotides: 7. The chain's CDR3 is CASSWQLAGGYEQYF. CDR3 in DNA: TGCGCCAGCAGCTGGCAATTAGCGGGAGGTTACGAGCAGTACTTC.